This TCR beta chain comes out of a study of low-dose radiotherapy and immunotherapy resistance in tumors. Sample time point: before trial treatment. Ten or more counts support this clonotype. TRAV- and TRBV-specific primers, spanning alpha and beta chains, primed first-strand cDNA. TCRs were amplified for 15 to 20 PCR cycles with a constant-region primer and V-primer adapter. TCRdb passed the reads through MiXCR, listing each CDR3 protein once. The sample includes 80,000 to 90,000 distinct CDR3 sequences, 15% to 20% of them seen just once. Trimming removed 6 bases from V and 7 bases from J, with 14 bases in between. This CDR3 is built from 13 residues. Per germline, CDR1 SGHDT and CDR2 YYEEEE.

The gene calls are TRBV5-6 and TRBJ2-1, with D possibly being TRBD1 (6 bases). The sequences come from PBMCs, collected before treatment. This receptor was taken from a male donor with prostate cancer. The CDR3: CASTPGTFNEQFF. CDR3 DNA: TGTGCCAGCACCCCCGGGACATTTAATGAGCAGTTCTTC.